One T cell receptor (beta chain) is described in this entry. The antigen it recognizes is unknown. No clone much larger than this one lies a single base away; base qualities are absent. This specimen comes from a study of cytomegalovirus exposure and HLA in healthy donors (dated by TCRdb to 2016 to 2017). Describing the broader study: An earlier analysis of roughly 610 of the donors reported roughly 300 Gb of sequence data and 90 million to 120 million unique TCR beta sequences obtained from about 179 million T cells. Of the roughly 420 genotyped donors, less than 90% were placed in the genetic ancestry cluster associated with self-reported Caucasian donors. Among 300 to 450 genotyped donors of the cohort, an average of 235,054 unique TCR beta nucleotide sequences were sequenced per donor, roughly 18% of them non-productive. Donor age, sex, ethnicity and CMV serostatus were compiled alongside the repertoire data. In an earlier analysis of a few hundred of the donors, high-throughput TCR beta sequencing was used to judge whether each TCR beta V gene segment behaved as functional or pseudogenic. HLA typing covered class I and class II loci at four-digit resolution. In the later analysis, no new phenotypic data were used to find candidate immune exposures; instead, reliance was placed on TCR beta sequences and their occurrence across donors. A later analysis re-analyzed previously published TCR beta repertoires from approximately 670 donors and added high-resolution HLA genotyping to study TCR occurrence patterns. Genome-wide SNP genotypes for about 65% of the 666 donors were used in a later genetic analysis, which treated that subset as a discovery cohort. An early release covering roughly 600 HLA-typed donors comprised roughly 300 gigabases of sequencing data and approximately 80 million unique TCR sequences. To predict cytomegalovirus infection status, the study brought together high-throughput TCR immunosequencing, statistical association of individual TCRs with disease status, and machine learning. The study used immunosequencing to profile the T cell repertoires of several hundred subjects and linked those repertoires to cytomegalovirus serostatus. A separate validation cohort of about 110 different subjects was used in addition to the roughly 700-subject first cohort. Typing coverage varied by locus: roughly 620-640 donors for A, B, C, DRB1 and DQB1; more than 500 for DQA1; around 610 for DPA1; roughly 470 for DPB1. A few DR-DQ haplotypes were handled as single units for association and clustering because linkage in the cohort was strong. The study was designed to test whether signatures of past pathogen exposure could be identified by cataloging public T cell receptors. All discovery cohort repertoires had been generated using a single sequencing platform. Findings and caveats that apply to the study as a whole: According to a later genetic analysis, donors in an Asian-associated ancestry cluster had fewer N-insertions in productive TCRs than the roughly 700-donor mean. A later analysis found that HLA-associated TCR beta chains were more clonally expanded and had lower generation probabilities than equally common non-associated chains. An earlier analysis of approximately 540 of the donors showed that most TCR beta V segments appeared in productive rearrangements either about 90% or about 30% of the time, which broadly matched IMGT annotations. A later genetic analysis associated a missense DCLRE1C variant with V-gene and J-gene trimming of TCR beta chains, and an independent cohort replicated the association. A later analysis found that most CMV-associated TCR beta chains appeared HLA-restricted, with HLA associations seemingly driven largely by CMV exposure. In vitro tests confirmed that a few of the cytomegalovirus-associated TCR beta chains recognize cytomegalovirus antigens. In this cohort, only TCR beta chains were sequenced, and detectable features were limited by the absence of alpha or paired-chain data. It was suggested by the authors that the approach could potentially be generalized to other disease states and immunological phenotypes. Correlated functional status among segregating V segments might reflect linkage disequilibrium, but an unknown experimental factor could not be ruled out. Around 16 rarely observed V segments, including chromosome 9 orphons, were excluded from the earlier analysis of 550 to 700 of the donors because counts were too low. In a later analysis, some 18,000 TCR beta sequences were associated with specific HLA alleles at a false discovery rate of 0.05. The study gave a list of 150 to 200 TCR beta chains associated with cytomegalovirus. Because some donors lacked HLA typing at each locus, the association tests relied only on the typed subset. In a later analysis, several top co-occurrence clusters were reported to appear linked to parvovirus B19, influenza, CMV and Epstein-Barr virus. Strong co-occurrence of HLA alleles, especially DR and DQ, made assigning TCR associations to individual alleles difficult. The presence/absence analyses assumed that sequencing depth was roughly uniform across donors, and that assumption may not be true. While some public TCRs were present in many individuals, most TCR sequences turned up only very rarely across donors. Because the 87-base-pair reads could not distinguish some IMGT-functional V segments, including TRBV6-2 and TRBV6-3, those segments were excluded. A group of highly shared sequence variants was considered likely to be a technical artifact of the sequencing pipeline. In both the original and validation cohorts, the classifier was reported to diagnose cytomegalovirus status with high specificity and sensitivity. A further reported finding was that TCR beta sequences accurately predicted the HLA-A and HLA-B alleles for most subjects in the first cohort. CMV serostatus was the only immune exposure information available for the cohort. A later analysis found that TCR association rates varied across HLA loci, with DRB1 alleles showing the most associated TCRs and HLA-C alleles the fewest.

In total, over 600 healthy bone marrow donors made up the cohort. At the time of sampling, every cohort member was nominally healthy, though immune exposures that went unrecorded were likely present. The donor tested CMV seronegative, placing the donor among the roughly 340 seronegative members of the cohort. Every donor gave a peripheral blood sample, and the peripheral blood mononuclear cells from that sample were used for TCR beta sequencing. The Qiagen DNeasy Blood Extraction Kit was used to extract genomic DNA from the blood cell samples. The germline V gene specifies SGHVS as CDR1 and FNYEAQ as CDR2. The CDR3, from cysteine to phenylalanine, totals 14 residues. The read is trimmed to its CDR3 DNA, 42 bases read in frame from base 1. The germline ends are 10 bases apart after V is trimmed by 1 base and J by 3 bases. Libraries came from the immunoSEQ multiplex PCR assay. A mixture of 60 forward primers for TCR Vbeta segments and 13 reverse primers for TCR Jbeta segments was used in the multiplex PCR. The CDR3 region of rearranged TCR beta genes was amplified from genomic DNA by a multiplex PCR assay. The amplified TCR beta libraries were sequenced on the Illumina HiSeq System as 87-base-pair reads. The study's processing was this. Across the 600 to 700 repertoires, a later analysis counted 80 million or so unique TCR beta chains, approximately 12 million of which were shared by at least two donors. Raw reads were error-corrected and collapsed into unique sequences with a nearest-neighbor algorithm that merged closely related sequences to remove PCR and sequencing errors. CDR3 sequences were aligned to IMGT reference sequences to assign V, D and J gene segments. For a sequence to be retained, a match of at least six nucleotides was required to both a V gene segment and a J gene segment. Rearrangements were called productive when the CDR3 lacked stop codons and stayed in frame with V and J; all others were non-productive. Following IMGT convention, CDR3 was defined as the stretch from the second conserved V-encoded cysteine to the conserved J-encoded phenylalanine. The earlier analysis of about 640 of the donors excluded any sequence lacking an unambiguous match to a single V gene segment. An earlier analysis of some 500 of the donors classified V segments as functional when productive rearrangements were above 56.7% and as segregating when the standard deviation between donors was above 5%. A statistical classification framework was built for diagnosing cytomegalovirus status from the catalog of TCR beta chain sequences. A later analysis assigned V and J genes by comparing TCR nucleotide sequences with IMGT/GENE-DB human TR gene sequences. In a later analysis, CDR3 sequences and most-parsimonious VDJ recombination scenarios were assigned using the TCRdist pipeline. In a later analysis, each TCR beta chain was defined by its CDR3 amino acid sequence together with its V-gene family, and reads lacking a unique V-gene family were excluded. To address suspected cross-contamination and a sequencing artifact, a later analysis removed approximately 600 highly shared, low-generation-probability nucleotide sequences. In a later analysis, a clonal expansion index for each public chain was calculated from normalized within-repertoire ranks of inferred template counts. Generation probabilities in a later analysis came from a VDJ recombination model fitted to out-of-frame rearrangements, and those results were checked against IGoR. A later analysis scored TCR-TCR, TCR-HLA and TCR-CMV co-occurrence with hypergeometric tests, applying a repertoire-size bias correction to TCR pairs. A later analysis estimated false discovery rates by permuting HLA or CMV assignments 20 times. In a later analysis, co-occurring TCRs were grouped using DBSCAN, and TCRdist sequence similarity was added for clustering within HLA-allele-positive subsets. Co-occurrence clustering excluded repertoires with fewer than 30,000 or more than 120,000 public chains, plus five with anomalous nucleotide sharing. TCRdb mirrors the immuneACCESS table, restricted to in-frame sequences. Some clones are absent from its copies; in checked studies, under half trace to an unresolved V gene, and the reason for the others is unknown. V and J calls and clone size follow that table, whereas D and trimming were derived from the DNA. This sample gives about 220,000 clones in total; 60% to 80% of them show up just once. Under 2% of the sample goes to the ten largest clones.

This clonotype originated in a woman under 40 in good health and CMV-seronegative. The sequencing sample was made of PBMCs. The V gene is TRBV7-6 and the J gene is TRBJ2-7, with TRBD2 perhaps the D gene, on 6 matching bases. The DNA reads as follows: TGTGCCAGCAGCTTAGAGGGAGGCAGCTACGAGCAGTACTTC. This codes for CASSLEGGSYEQYF.